Below are 23 T cell receptor beta chains sequenced from a single sample in a study of post-analysis software for immune sequencing data. Study-wide findings and caveats: In patients, TRBV5-6, TRBV5-1 and TRBV20-1 belonged to roughly five TRBV segments found more frequently than in controls.

Tagging with unique molecular identifiers was a feature of the TCR beta cDNA libraries. A single record per CDR3 protein comes from TCRdb applying MiXCR to the PCR reads. The sample has around 400,000 distinct CDR3 sequences, less than 40% seen once. What these receptors recognize is not known. Input material: blood. Receptors were obtained from a girl aged 2-9 years with multiple sclerosis.

This clonotype was seen only once. V gene TRBV15 combines with J gene TRBJ1-2; D is unclear. Looked up from germline, CDR1 is LNHNV and CDR2 is YYDKDF (reference sequence). The CDR3 is 13 residues long. Trimming removed 8 bases from V and 3 bases from J, with 13 bases in between. CDR3 in DNA: TGTGCCACCCGGGCTGCTGGGGACTATGGCTACACCTTC. The encoded protein is CATRAAGDYGYTF.

V and J are TRBV10-3 and TRBJ1-1; 7 nucleotides match TRBD1. The CDR3 spans 12 residues. Germline CDR1 and CDR2: ENHRY and SYGVKD. V gave up 8 bases and J gave up 3 bases; unmatched junction bases: 3. Written as DNA, the CDR3 is TGTGCCATCGGACAGGCCCACACTGAAGCTTTCTTT. Translating gives CAIGQAHTEAFF.

The chain is built from TRBV20-1 and TRBJ1-5; TRBD1 aligns across 7 bases. J gave up 3 bases and V 6 bases, and 5 bases lay outside the gene matches. Germline CDR1 is DFQATT and CDR2 is SNEGSKA (reference sequence). This CDR3 is 13 amino acids long. The CDR3 DNA reads as TGCAGTGCGCCGGGACAGCACAATCAGCCCCAGCATTTT. Amino acid sequence: CSAPGQHNQPQHF.

This clonotype was found a few times. This chain uses TRBV4-1 with TRBJ2-3; 15 bases match TRBD2. The germline V gene encodes CDR1 MGHRA and CDR2 YSYEKL. The V and J ends lost 0 bases and 5 bases, in that order; junction bases with no gene match: 9. This CDR3 has 19 amino acids. The CDR3 spells CASSQDRGLAGGPRDTQYF. The DNA of the CDR3 is TGCGCCAGCAGCCAAGATCGAGGACTAGCGGGGGGGCCGCGAGATACGCAGTATTTT.

The chain carries TRBV28 and TRBJ2-7, with D possibly being TRBD2 (5 bases). The CDR3 runs to 14 residues. Looked up from germline, CDR1 is MDHEN and CDR2 is SYDVKM. V dropped 2 bases and J dropped 5 bases, with 13 bases sitting between them. CDR3 residues: CASSLGLWRDEQYF. The CDR3 DNA is TGTGCCAGCAGTTTAGGACTCTGGCGGGACGAGCAGTACTTC.

This clonotype has just a few counts. Its ends do not fully match the called genes, so a read error is possible. The rearrangement uses TRBV5-1 and TRBJ2-7; weak D call: TRBD1 (6 bases). The germline V gene encodes CDR1 SGHRS and CDR2 YFSETQ. This CDR3 is 14 amino acids long. CDR3 nucleotide sequence: TGTGCCAGCAGCTTGGGGGCCGGTCCCTACGAGCAGTACTTC. The encoded protein is CASSLGAGPYEQYF.

This clonotype came up a few times. J is TRBJ2-7 and V is TRBV12-3 or TRBV12-4; 7 positions match TRBD1. The trim removed 5 bases at V and 4 bases at J, leaving 11 bases unmatched. This CDR3 spans 15 amino acids. CDR3: CASSPTGTVGYEQYF. The CDR3 nucleotides read TGTGCCAGCAGTCCTACCGGGACAGTCGGTTACGAGCAGTACTTC.

This clonotype was detected only a few times. This sequence joins TRBV5-1 and TRBJ1-2, with TRBD1 as a possible D gene (6 bases). This CDR3 is 12 amino acids long. Trimming removed 6 bases from V and 8 bases from J, with 14 bases in between. Germline CDR1 SGHRS, CDR2 YFSETQ. The chain's CDR3 is CASTPRGYGYTF. The CDR3 region has the DNA TGCGCCAGCACCCCGAGGGGGTACGGCTACACCTTC.

The genes are TRBV7-9 and TRBJ2-5; TRBD2 matches 16 bases. This CDR3 is built from 17 residues. Per germline, CDR1 SEHNR and CDR2 FQNEAQ (reference sequence). After removal of 3 bases from V and 5 bases from J, the junction contained 6 bases not matched to a gene. Written as DNA, the CDR3 is TGTGCCAGCAGCTTCGGGACTAGCGGGGGGGGCCGCGAGACCCAGTACTTC. Residues: CASSFGTSGGGRETQYF.

The V call is TRBV4-2, the J call TRBJ1-6; a weak D match, TRBD1 (5 bases). V lost 7 bases to trimming and J lost 12 bases, with 13 bases between them. Germline-derived CDR1 and CDR2 are LGHNA and YNFKEQ. CDR3 length: 12 residues. CDR3 DNA sequence: TGTGCCAGCACCAGGGAGGCGGGACCCCTCCACTTT. Protein product: CASTREAGPLHF.

J is TRBJ2-1 and V is TRBV7-9; 7 bases map to TRBD2. The CDR3 contains 15 residues. The germline CDR1 and CDR2 sequences are SEHNR and FQNEAQ (reference sequence). J lost 2 bases, V lost 3 bases, and 4 bases had no gene match. The CDR3 DNA follows: TGTGCCAGCAGCTTGGGGCGGGAGCCCTACAATGAGCAGTTCTTC. It encodes CASSLGREPYNEQFF.

This chain uses TRBV6-5 with TRBJ1-1; weak D call: TRBD1 (5 bases). V lost 7 bases and J lost 1, with 16 bases in between. The CDR3 extends over 15 amino acids. Germline V gene data show CDR1 as MNHEY and CDR2 as SVGAGI. CDR3 in amino acids: CASILRGGRNTEAFF. As DNA, the CDR3 is TGTGCCAGCATCCTTCGGGGCGGGCGGAACACTGAAGCTTTCTTT.

The chain joins TRBV12-3 or TRBV12-4 to TRBJ1-5; D not certain. CDR3 length equals 14 residues. V lost 6 bases, J lost 9 bases, and 18 bases lay in between. The CDR3 reads CASSLWTLLRPQHF. The CDR3 DNA is TGTGCCAGCAGCCTGTGGACTTTGTTAAGGCCCCAGCATTTT.

V is TRBV6-1 and J is TRBJ1-2, with 10 bases identical to TRBD1. The V segment lost 4 bases and the J segment 1 base; nucleotides outside the gene matches: 6. The CDR3 is 16 amino acids. From germline, CDR1 is MNHNS and CDR2 SASEGT. CDR3: CASSGGQGRDNYGYTF. CDR3 sequence (DNA): TGTGCCAGCAGTGGGGGACAGGGGCGAGATAACTATGGCTACACCTTC.

The J gene is TRBJ2-7, the V gene TRBV7-2, with 7 bases identical to TRBD2. The CDR3 contains 16 residues. Germline V gives CDR1 SGHTA, CDR2 FQGNSA. The V segment lost 4 bases and the J segment 5 bases; nucleotides outside the gene matches: 14. The CDR3 DNA reads TGTGCCAGCAGCTCCCCGAGAGGCGGGAGTGGGAACGAGCAGTACTTC. Its protein is CASSSPRGGSGNEQYF. Looking up the rest from reference TRBV7-2 and TRBJ2-7 gives the full variable domain: GAGVSQSPSNKVTEKGKDVELRCDPISGHTALYWYRQSLGQGLEFLIYFQGNSAPDKSGLPSDRFSAERTGGSVSTLTIQRTQQEDSAVYLCASSSPRGGSGNEQYFGPGTRLTVT.

Only a few counts were recorded for this clonotype. This chain uses TRBV20-1 with TRBJ2-1; perhaps TRBD1 as D (5 bases). Looked up from germline, CDR1 is DFQATT and CDR2 is SNEGSKA (reference sequence). Trimming took off 7 bases at V and 4 bases at J, with 8 bases between the two ends. The CDR3 length is 11 residues. DNA for the CDR3: TGCAGTGGGTCAGGGTACAATGAGCAGTTCTTC. Amino acids: CSGSGYNEQFF.

The rearrangement uses TRBV10-3 and TRBJ2-7, with D perhaps TRBD1 (5 bases). V shed 0 bases and J shed 4 bases, with 13 bases lying between them. This CDR3 comprises 15 residues. Per the germline V gene, CDR1 is ENHRY and CDR2 is SYGVKD. The CDR3 spells CAISESTGVTYEQYF. The CDR3 DNA is TGTGCCATCAGTGAGTCCACAGGTGTGACTTACGAGCAGTACTTC.

This chain uses TRBV7-9 with TRBJ2-7, with D tentatively TRBD1 (6 bases). The CDR3 is 16 amino acids. The germline V and J ends were trimmed by 4 bases and 0 bases, with 16 bases remaining between them. Germline-derived CDR1 and CDR2 are SEHNR and FQNEAQ (reference sequence). The CDR3 here is CASSSATGGLSYEQYF. The CDR3 nucleotides are TGTGCCAGCAGCTCCGCGACAGGCGGCCTCTCCTACGAGCAGTACTTC. The entire variable domain, with the rest obtained from reference TRBV7-9 and TRBJ2-7, is as follows: DTGVSQNPRHKITKRGQNVTFRCDPISEHNRLYWYRQTLGQGPEFLTYFQNEAQLEKSRLLSDRFSAERPKGSFSTLEIQRTEQGDSAMYLCASSSATGGLSYEQYFGPGTRLTVT.

The V and J genes are TRBV29-1 and TRBJ2-5; TRBD2 matches 13 bases. The junction had 6 bases not matched to a gene; V was cut back by 6 bases and J by 2 bases. CDR1 and CDR2 (germline): SQVTM, ANQGSEA. This CDR3 has 15 residues. This chain's CDR3 is CSVARTSGRQETQYF. CDR3 DNA: TGCAGCGTAGCCCGGACTAGCGGGAGACAAGAGACCCAGTACTTC.

This clonotype was counted a few times. The chain combines TRBV20-1 with TRBJ2-1; D remains ambiguous. Germline V lookup: CDR1 DFQATT, CDR2 SNEGSKA (reference sequence). This CDR3 is 14 amino acids long. V gave up 2 bases and J gave up 8 bases, with 16 bases separating them. The CDR3 DNA sequence: TGCAGTGCTAGACAGGAGTACTTATGGGATGAGCAGTTCTTC. Translation: CSARQEYLWDEQFF.

The V gene is TRBV29-1, the J gene TRBJ2-3, with D maybe TRBD1 (5 bases). V lost 6 bases to trimming and J lost 0 bases, with 10 bases between them. The CDR3 consists of 13 residues. CDR1 and CDR2 from the germline V gene are SQVTM and ANQGSEA. Here the CDR3 DNA reads TGCAGCGTCCTGGGGCCTAGCACAGATACGCAGTATTTT. Protein: CSVLGPSTDTQYF.

This clonotype has only a few counts. This sequence joins TRBV5-1 and TRBJ2-1; D not resolved. V lost 3 bases to trimming and J lost 7 bases, with 11 bases between them. The germline CDR1 and CDR2 sequences are SGHRS and YFSETQ. CDR3 length: 13 amino acids. CDR3 coding DNA: TGCGCCAGCAGCTATCTAGGGATTAATGAGCAGTTCTTC. Protein sequence: CASSYLGINEQFF.

The chain has TRBV5-1 and TRBJ2-7, with unresolved D. The germline V gene has CDR1 SGHRS and CDR2 YFSETQ. The CDR3 has 14 residues. V dropped 4 bases and J dropped 1 base, with 12 bases sitting between them. CDR3 protein: CASSQMRPSYEQYF. The CDR3 DNA follows: TGCGCCAGCAGCCAAATGCGACCTTCCTACGAGCAGTACTTC.